A selection of T cell receptor beta chains follows, all from one sample in a study of blood T cell repertoires in COVID-19. Profiled with immunoSEQ multiplex PCR; TCRdb holds only in-frame clones, not every one. Here the sample spans about 220,000 clones, around 81% being singletons. Sample: peripheral blood. These receptors all come from a human donor in a cohort sampled during active COVID-19. Each CDR3 is given with its conserved first and last residue. The D gene is left open where the match is weak. Clone size is shown for a subset of rows, as once, few, many or a class of expanded clone.

>TRBV28|TRBJ2-7|once|-
CASSQERQAIGF
TGTGCCAGCAGCCAAGAACGACAGGCTATCGGGTTC
>TRBV23-1|TRBJ2-7|-|-
CASSQQPGEGNAYEQYF
TGCGCCAGCAGTCAACAACCCGGGGAAGGGAATGCCTACGAGCAGTACTTC
>TRBV5-1|TRBJ1-2|-|-
CASSPRTGPNYGYTF
TGCGCCAGCAGTCCCAGAACAGGGCCTAACTATGGCTACACCTTC
>TRBV6-1|TRBJ1-1|-|-
CASSESRGYTEAFF
TGTGCCAGCAGTGAATCCAGGGGATACACTGAAGCTTTCTTT
>TRBV2|TRBJ1-5|-|TRBD1
CASRAQGGSNQPQHF
TGTGCCAGCAGGGCACAGGGGGGAAGCAATCAGCCCCAGCATTTT
>TRBV5-6|TRBJ1-2|-|-
CASSLSRGDNGYTF
TGTGCCAGCAGTCTGTCTCGGGGGGACAATGGCTACACCTTC
>TRBV7-9|TRBJ2-2|once|-
CASSPAGLAGELFF
TGTGCCAGCAGCCCTGCAGGGCTCGCCGGGGAGCTGTTTTTT
>TRBV28|TRBJ1-1|-|-
CASSLGGMNTEAFF
TGTGCCAGCAGTTTAGGGGGCATGAACACTGAAGCTTTCTTT
>TRBV6-5|TRBJ2-3|-|TRBD2
CASRIGLSGGDTQYF
TGTGCCAGCAGAATCGGACTTTCGGGGGGGGATACGCAGTATTTT
>TRBV9|TRBJ1-2|-|-
CASSARPQGWDNYGYTF
TGTGCCAGCAGCGCCAGGCCGCAGGGGTGGGATAACTATGGCTACACCTTC
>TRBV24-1|TRBJ1-1|few|-
CATSGGMNTEAFF
TGTGCCACCTCGGGGGGCATGAACACTGAAGCTTTCTTT
>TRBV5-6|TRBJ2-7|-|TRBD1
CASSRRGHRGTYEQYF
TGTGCCAGCAGTCGGAGAGGGCACAGGGGGACTTACGAGCAGTACTTC
>TRBV4-1|TRBJ1-5|-|TRBD1
CASSQEGGQGLNQPQHF
TGCGCCAGCAGCCAAGAGGGAGGACAGGGACTTAATCAGCCCCAGCATTTT
>TRBV28|TRBJ2-3|-|TRBD2
CASRRIAGGGDTQYF
TGTGCCAGCAGGCGGATAGCGGGTGGCGGAGATACGCAGTATTTT
>TRBV11-2|TRBJ2-7|-|-
CASSHPTSRYEQYF
TGTGCCAGCAGCCATCCGACAAGCCGCTACGAGCAGTACTTC
>TRBV5-4|TRBJ2-2|-|-
CASSLDGVTGELFF
TGTGCCAGCAGCTTGGACGGAGTCACCGGGGAGCTGTTTTTT
>TRBV5-1|TRBJ2-4|-|-
CASSTGLDKNIQYF
TGCGCCAGCAGCACGGGACTCGATAAAAACATTCAGTACTTC
>TRBV19|TRBJ1-1|-|-
CASSMSKRGSTEAFF
TGTGCCAGTAGTATGTCGAAAAGGGGTAGCACTGAAGCTTTCTTT
>TRBV28|TRBJ1-1|-|TRBD1
CASSSPISTGANTEAFF
TGTGCCAGCAGTTCCCCAATCTCGACAGGGGCTAACACTGAAGCTTTCTTT
>TRBV15|TRBJ1-1|-|-
CATSTRPGVEAFF
TGTGCCACCAGCACGCGGCCCGGGGTTGAAGCTTTCTTT
>TRBV10-3|TRBJ1-1|-|-
CAISPRENTEAFF
TGTGCCATCAGCCCCAGGGAGAACACTGAAGCTTTCTTT
>TRBV5-4|TRBJ1-2|few|-
CASSPEADYGYTF
TGTGCCAGCAGCCCCGAGGCGGACTATGGCTACACCTTC
>TRBV20-1|TRBJ1-3|few|-
CSASKGDGNTIYF
TGCAGTGCTAGTAAGGGGGATGGAAACACCATATATTTT
>TRBV9|TRBJ1-5|-|TRBD1
CASSGPGQGHQPQHF
TGTGCCAGCAGCGGACCGGGACAGGGACATCAGCCCCAGCATTTT
>TRBV5-4|TRBJ2-7|-|TRBD1
CASSLPGQGSYEQYF
TGTGCCAGCAGCTTGCCGGGACAGGGGTCCTACGAGCAGTACTTC
>TRBV5-4|TRBJ2-3|-|TRBD2
CASSLAASGRPSTDTQYF
TGTGCCAGCAGCTTGGCGGCCAGCGGGAGGCCCAGCACAGATACGCAGTATTTT
>TRBV28|TRBJ1-4|once|-
CASSFQGEKLFF
TGTGCCAGCAGTTTCCAGGGCGAAAAACTGTTTTTT
>TRBV19|TRBJ2-2|-|TRBD1
CASSLRGYGELFF
TGTGCCAGTAGTCTCAGGGGGTACGGGGAGCTGTTTTTT
>TRBV11-3|TRBJ1-1|-|-
CALRELNTEAFF
TGTGCCTTGCGGGAACTGAACACTGAAGCTTTCTTT
>TRBV6-5|TRBJ2-1|-|TRBD2
CASSYRGGHSYNEQFF
TGTGCCAGCAGTTACCGGGGGGGGCACTCCTACAATGAGCAGTTCTTC
>TRBV5-1|TRBJ2-4|few|-
CASSLAQLGLAKNIQYF
TGCGCCAGCAGCTTGGCCCAACTAGGGCTAGCCAAAAACATTCAGTACTTC
>TRBV29-1|TRBJ1-2|-|TRBD1
CSVALDRGLRGYTF
TGCAGCGTTGCCCTTGACAGGGGGCTCCGAGGCTACACCTTC
>TRBV7-2|TRBJ1-4|-|-
CASSLNPGDNEKLFF
TGTGCCAGCAGCTTAAACCCAGGGGATAATGAAAAACTGTTTTTT
>TRBV27|TRBJ1-4|-|TRBD1
CASSVGTGREKLFF
TGTGCCAGCAGTGTCGGGACAGGGAGGGAAAAACTGTTTTTT
>TRBV6-4|TRBJ1-4|once|TRBD1
CASGTGPSEKLFF
TGTGCCTCCGGGACAGGGCCATCTGAAAAACTGTTTTTT
>TRBV11-3|TRBJ2-2|-|-
CASSLGQGRTGELFF
TGTGCCAGCAGCTTAGGGCAGGGGAGAACCGGGGAGCTGTTTTTT
>TRBV19|TRBJ1-1|-|-
CASSRQAGTEAFF
TGTGCCAGTAGCCGACAGGCCGGGACTGAAGCTTTCTTT
>TRBV24-1|TRBJ2-1|once|-
CATSDLPRAAYNEQFF
TGTGCCACCAGTGATTTGCCCAGGGCAGCCTACAATGAGCAGTTCTTC
>TRBV6-6|TRBJ1-5|-|-
CASSLQLSQPQHF
TGTGCCAGCAGTCTTCAGTTGTCTCAGCCCCAGCATTTT
>TRBV19|TRBJ2-2|-|TRBD1
CASTSRTGSGELFF
TGTGCCAGTACCTCTCGGACAGGGTCCGGGGAGCTGTTTTTT
>TRBV9|TRBJ2-3|-|TRBD1
CASSVALDRGDTQYF
TGTGCCAGCAGCGTCGCCCTTGACAGGGGAGATACGCAGTATTTT
>TRBV4-3|TRBJ1-6|-|TRBD1
CASSRSRDSNSPLHF
TGCGCCAGCAGCCGGAGCCGGGACAGTAATTCACCCCTCCACTTT
>TRBV6-6|TRBJ1-4|-|-
CASNLQGSYDEKLFF
TGTGCCAGCAATTTACAGGGAAGTTATGATGAAAAACTGTTTTTT
>TRBV6-4|TRBJ2-1|-|-
CASSADMSSYNEQFF
TGTGCCAGCAGCGCGGACATGAGCTCCTACAATGAGCAGTTCTTC
>TRBV7-9|TRBJ1-1|-|-
CASSLALANTEAFF
TGTGCCAGCAGCTTAGCGCTGGCAAACACTGAAGCTTTCTTT
>TRBV19|TRBJ2-2|-|TRBD1
CALKTGTANTGELFF
TGTGCCTTGAAAACCGGGACAGCTAACACCGGGGAGCTGTTTTTT
>TRBV4-1|TRBJ2-7|many|-
CASSQPGQYYEQYF
TGCGCCAGCAGCCAACCTGGACAGTACTACGAGCAGTACTTC
>TRBV12-3/TRBV12-4|TRBJ2-4|-|TRBD2
CASRREGNIQYF
TGTGCCAGCAGACGGGAGGGAAACATTCAGTACTTC
>TRBV28|TRBJ1-5|-|-
CASSNGQLNQPQHF
TGTGCCAGCAGCAACGGACAGCTCAATCAGCCCCAGCATTTT
>TRBV11-2|TRBJ2-1|once|-
CASSAGQPYYNEQFF
TGTGCCAGCAGCGCCGGACAGCCTTACTACAATGAGCAGTTCTTC
>TRBV6-5|TRBJ2-1|-|TRBD2
CASSFGLAGGHREQFF
TGTGCCAGCAGTTTTGGACTAGCGGGGGGGCATAGGGAGCAGTTCTTC
>TRBV2|TRBJ1-1|few|-
CASSEGGAEAFF
TGTGCCAGCAGTGAGGGGGGGGCCGAAGCTTTCTTT
>TRBV11-1|TRBJ2-3|-|-
CASSYRRDSTDTQYF
TGTGCCAGCAGCTACCGGCGGGACTCCACAGATACGCAGTATTTT